The rows below give T cell receptor beta chains drawn from one sample of a study of shared clonotypes between healthy human individuals. Method: immunoSEQ multiplex PCR; TCRdb's copy keeps in-frame clones and lacks some. The sample yields some 2,000,000 clones, about 95% seen once. Sequenced: naive CD8+ T cells sorted from blood. The source is a man younger than 30 in good health. The CDR3 runs from the conserved cysteine through the conserved F or W.

TRBJ2-1	TRBV21-1	CASSNGTLAVINEQFF
TRBJ1-1	TRBV27	CASSLGQYTEAFF
TRBJ2-7	TRBV11-2	CASSLALAGGDEQYF
TRBJ2-2	TRBV29-1	CSVEGWAGRANTGELFF
TRBJ2-7	TRBV5-5	CASSLGHSSYEQYF
TRBJ1-1	TRBV7-9	CASSSGTGGTEAFF
TRBJ2-7	TRBV27	CASSLGTGWGEQYF
TRBJ1-4	TRBV9	CASSVQPTDFIGKLFF
TRBJ1-5	TRBV7-9	CASSLESNQPQHF
TRBJ2-7	TRBV4-1	CASSQDGTGGDEQYF
TRBJ1-2	TRBV13	CASSLRLQGRGYTF
TRBJ2-1	TRBV5-6	CASSELAGPPPEQFF
TRBJ2-5	TRBV7-9	CASSPWDRGLETQYF
TRBJ2-3	TRBV5-4	CASSLGDWGTDTQYF
TRBJ2-7	TRBV5-4	CASSLVSGDHFPYEQYF
TRBJ1-1	TRBV5-6	CASKVTGGNTEAFF
TRBJ2-7	TRBV6-5	CASSWGDPQSSYEQYF
TRBJ2-7	TRBV7-9	CASSPSGSYEQYF
TRBJ1-2	TRBV7-9	CASSTGQGDYGYTF
TRBJ1-5	TRBV6-5	CASSPRQGSNQPQHF
TRBJ1-2	TRBV29-1	CSVFGTGPYGYTF
TRBJ2-7	TRBV10-3	CAIGAGDEQYF
TRBJ1-2	TRBV10-3	CATSDSLLNYGYTF
TRBJ1-1	TRBV7-9	CASSLIRSMNTEAFF
TRBJ2-7	TRBV27	CASSAATGYYEQYF
TRBJ2-1	TRBV5-5	CASSPPSGLDGQFF
TRBJ2-3	TRBV13	CASSLGTGETDTQYF
TRBJ2-3	TRBV4-2	CASSQEHLLLAGVTDTQYF
TRBJ1-6	TRBV6-5	CASSYRGGNSPLHF
TRBJ2-2	TRBV6-6	CASSYHRDYTGELFF
TRBJ1-2	TRBV6-5	CASSYPGQGDYGYTF
TRBJ2-7	TRBV27	CASSSPGRGQISYEQYF
TRBJ2-1	TRBV6-6	CASRELAGVLYNEQFF
TRBJ2-7	TRBV6-6	CASSPGFSSWQYF
TRBJ1-3	TRBV7-8	CASSLVSGAGNTIYF
TRBJ1-1	TRBV19	CASGHGTGETEAFF
TRBJ2-7	TRBV5-6	CASSETGSRYEQYF
TRBJ1-2	TRBV10-3	CAISDLGAVDGYTF
TRBJ2-3	TRBV9	CASSRSRADTQYF
TRBJ1-4	TRBV5-5	CASSLSGDNEKLFF